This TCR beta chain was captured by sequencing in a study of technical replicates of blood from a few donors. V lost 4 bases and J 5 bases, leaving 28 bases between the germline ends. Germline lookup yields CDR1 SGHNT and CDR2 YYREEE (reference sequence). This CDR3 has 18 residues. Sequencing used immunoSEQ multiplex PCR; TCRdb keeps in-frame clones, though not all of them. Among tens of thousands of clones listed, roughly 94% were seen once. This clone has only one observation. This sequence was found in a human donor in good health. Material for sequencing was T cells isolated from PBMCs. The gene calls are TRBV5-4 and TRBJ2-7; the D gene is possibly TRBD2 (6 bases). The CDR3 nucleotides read TGTGCCAGCAGCCCCCACGGCACTAGCTCCTCTCCTGCGGACGAGCAGTACTTC. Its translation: CASSPHGTSSSPADEQYF.